These T cell receptor beta chains were read from a single sample in a study of CD8 T cells in ankylosing spondylitis. Each CDR3 protein gets one entry after TCRdb re-called the 5' RACE reads with MiXCR. The table lists approximately 250,000 distinct CDR3 sequences, roughly a quarter of them singletons. Input material: blood, either unsorted or a sorted T cell fraction (not recorded which). These receptors were taken from a male donor with ankylosing spondylitis or in good health (not recorded which). The CDR3 runs from the conserved cysteine through the conserved F or W.

TRBJ2-7 TRBV4-2 CASSQDWAGVGYEQYF
TRBJ2-2 TRBV29-1 CSGLAGGSDGELFF
TRBJ2-5 TRBV4-1 CASSQVARGPTGETQYF
TRBJ2-7 TRBV10-2 CASSDPTGLDYEQYF
TRBJ1-1 TRBV29-1 CSVREVGEAFF
TRBJ2-6 TRBV20-1 CSARAGLFSGANVLTF
TRBJ1-5 TRBV15 CGTSRDGDSNQPQHF
TRBJ1-5 TRBV20-1 CSARGEGRQPQHF
TRBJ1-2 TRBV29-1 CSVGDGNYGYTF
TRBJ2-4 TRBV20-1 CSAKEGAKAKNIQYF
TRBJ2-3 TRBV10-3 CAISDVGEAQYF
TRBJ2-7 TRBV5-1 CASTGHGRGSYEQYF
TRBJ2-7 TRBV12-3/TRBV12-4 CASSLAQGFEQYF
TRBJ2-3 TRBV11-1 CASSPGTSGGHLVRTDTQYF
TRBJ2-3 TRBV21-1 CASSTRGSGSTDTQYF
TRBJ2-7 TRBV12-3/TRBV12-4 CASGQGHEQYF
TRBJ2-5 TRBV5-4 CASSRGQAGPQYF
TRBJ2-7 TRBV5-5 CASALGLGEQYF